Listed here are 19 T cell receptor beta chains from one sample, sequenced in a study of T cells of healthy individuals. MiXCR, run by TCRdb on the 5' RACE reads, gives a single entry per CDR3 protein. The data show some 100,000 distinct CDR3 sequences, approximately 16% seen once. The origin of the receptors is a human donor in good health.

The chain combines TRBV28 with TRBJ1-2; 8 bases fit TRBD1. In germline, CDR1 is MDHEN, CDR2 SYDVKM. This CDR3 spans 14 amino acids. The trim removed 3 bases at V and 10 bases at J, leaving 10 bases unmatched. This CDR3 is CASSFAGGAFDYTF. The CDR3, as DNA: TGTGCCAGCAGTTTCGCAGGGGGCGCTTTTGACTACACCTTC.

This clonotype was detected only a few times. The chain employs TRBV4-2 and TRBJ1-2; 7 nucleotides align to TRBD1. V lost 0 bases, J lost 8 bases, and 12 bases stayed unmatched. Germline CDR1 and CDR2: LGHNA and YNFKEQ. This CDR3 has 16 residues. The CDR3, as DNA: TGTGCCAGCAGCCAAGATCCCGACAGGGTGGGGGGGGGCTACACCTTC. Translated, it gives CASSQDPDRVGGGYTF.

J is TRBJ2-1 and V is TRBV11-1, with D hard to call. CDR3 size: 15 residues. The V gene lost 5 bases and the J gene lost 4 bases, with 15 bases spanning the gap. The V gene's germline CDR1 is SGHAT and CDR2 FQDESV (reference sequence). CDR3 DNA sequence: TGTGCCAGCAGCCACTTCGATTTAGCATACAATGAGCAGTTCTTC. It encodes CASSHFDLAYNEQFF.

J is TRBJ2-7 and V is TRBV15; 11 nucleotides align to TRBD1. The germline gives CDR1 LNHNV, CDR2 YYDKDF (reference sequence). V was pared by 1 base and J by 0 bases, with 11 bases of the junction left unmatched. The CDR3 loop spans 19 amino acids. As DNA, the CDR3 is TGTGCCACCAGCAGAGTAAAGGACAGGGGGCCAGGGGCCTCCTACGAGCAGTACTTC. It yields the protein CATSRVKDRGPGASYEQYF.

The gene calls are TRBV6-2 or TRBV6-3 and TRBJ2-2, with D possibly TRBD2 on 5 matching bases. V was trimmed by 6 bases and J by 0 bases, leaving 17 bases between them. Per the germline V gene, CDR1 is MNHEY and CDR2 is SVGEGT. The CDR3 loop spans 17 amino acids. As DNA, the CDR3 is TGTGCCAGCAGCCAGGCAGATGGCGGGCCGAACACCGGGGAGCTGTTTTTT. Its translation: CASSQADGGPNTGELFF.

In this sample, this clonotype turned up a few times. The V gene is TRBV6-2 or TRBV6-3, the J gene TRBJ2-5; unclear D gene. Germline-derived CDR1 and CDR2 are MNHEY and SVGEGT. Trimming removed 4 bases at V and 5 bases at J, with 14 bases between. The CDR3 runs to 14 residues. CDR3 sequence reads: CASSWLSSSETQYF. DNA for the CDR3: TGTGCCAGCAGTTGGCTTAGCTCGTCGGAGACCCAGTACTTC.

The count of this clonotype is one. The gene calls are TRBV24-1 and TRBJ2-5; TRBD1 agrees at 7 bases. The CDR3 runs to 16 residues. Germline lookup yields CDR1 KGHDR and CDR2 SFDVKD. With V trimmed by 2 bases and J by 1 base, 6 bases remained unmatched. The CDR3 coding sequence is TGTGCCACCAGTGATTATGAGGGGGCCCTCCAAGAGACCCAGTACTTC. It is translated as CATSDYEGALQETQYF.

At least ten counts were recorded for this clonotype. The V call is TRBV29-1, the J call TRBJ2-2; D unclear. V shed 0 bases and J shed 8 bases, with 7 bases lying between them. The CDR3 is made up of 12 amino acids. Germline CDR1 and CDR2: SQVTM and ANQGSEA. CDR3 in DNA: TGCAGCGTTGAAGATTTTCCGGGGGAGCTGTTTTTT. Its protein is CSVEDFPGELFF.

This clonotype occurred many times. The chain has TRBV20-1 and TRBJ2-1; 8 nucleotides line up with TRBD2. The germline CDR1 and CDR2 sequences are DFQATT and SNEGSKA (reference sequence). Unmatched junction bases numbered 10, after V lost 4 bases and J lost 5 bases. This CDR3 comprises 15 residues. CDR3 coding DNA: TGCAGTGCTACCCCCGGGACTAGGAGGAACAATGAGCAGTTCTTC. It specifies CSATPGTRRNNEQFF.

This clonotype appeared a few times. The V call is TRBV7-3, the J call TRBJ2-2; no clear D gene. Trimming took off 1 base at V and 6 bases at J, with 9 bases between the two ends. Germline loops: CDR1 SGHTA, CDR2 FQGTGA. CDR3 length: 14 residues. For the CDR3, the DNA is TGTGCCAGCAGCTTAAACTGGGTCGCCGGGGAGCTGTTTTTT. It codes for CASSLNWVAGELFF.

This clonotype was observed at least ten times. The chain carries TRBV7-9 and TRBJ2-3; no clear D. Trimming left V 11 bases short and J 1 base short, with 16 bases between. Germline lookup yields CDR1 SEHNR and CDR2 FQNEAQ (reference sequence). The CDR3 is made up of 14 amino acids. The chain's CDR3 is CAVKGPRGTDTQYF. CDR3 nucleotides: TGTGCCGTCAAGGGTCCTAGGGGCACAGATACGCAGTATTTT.

A note on this clonotype: No conserved phenylalanine or tryptophan ends this CDR3, so it is likely a read error. The chain is built from TRBV6-4 and TRBJ2-1; D assignment may be TRBD1 or TRBD2 (6 bases each). V lost 6 bases and J 5 bases, leaving 17 bases between the germline ends. This CDR3 is built from 15 residues. The V gene's germline CDR1 is MRHNA and CDR2 SNTAGT. The CDR3 is CASSPQAGGHNEQFL. CDR3 nucleotide sequence: TGTGCCAGCAGCCCCCAAGCCGGGGGCCACAATGAGCAGTTCCTC.

Many counts were recorded for this clonotype. The rearrangement uses TRBV5-1 and TRBJ2-5, with D hard to call. CDR1 and CDR2 (germline): SGHRS, YFSETQ. The ends were cut back, 0 bases at V and 4 bases at J, with 7 bases in the middle. The CDR3 loop spans 13 amino acids. The CDR3, as DNA: TGCGCCAGCAGCTTGGAAATTGCAGAGACCCAGTACTTC. Amino acid sequence: CASSLEIAETQYF.

The chain has TRBV20-1 and TRBJ2-3; D is uncertain. The CDR3 sequence is 12 residues long. Per the germline V gene, CDR1 is DFQATT and CDR2 is SNEGSKA (reference sequence). Trimming shortened V by 3 bases and J by 5 bases, and 9 bases separated the two germline ends. The CDR3 reads CSASDVLDTQYF. The CDR3 DNA is TGCAGTGCTAGTGATGTTTTAGATACGCAGTATTTT.

V usage is TRBV15 and J usage is TRBJ2-5; 12 bases line up with TRBD2. Trimming took 4 bases from V and 1 from J; bases not matched to a gene: 4. The CDR3 has 16 residues. Per the germline V gene, CDR1 is LNHNV and CDR2 is YYDKDF (reference sequence). CDR3 bases: TGTGCCACCAGCACCGGACTAGCGGGGACCCAAGAGACCCAGTACTTC. Translation gives CATSTGLAGTQETQYF.

V gene TRBV7-3 combines with J gene TRBJ2-1; tentatively, D is TRBD2 (6 bases). The V end lost 4 bases, the J end lost 8 bases, and 18 bases lay between the germline ends. CDR1 is SGHTA, CDR2 FQGTGA, per germline. The CDR3 sequence is 15 residues long. The CDR3 region is CASSSQGSSGDEQFF. The CDR3 DNA sequence: TGTGCCAGCAGCTCCCAAGGCAGTAGCGGCGATGAGCAGTTCTTC.

This clonotype was seen ten or more times. J is TRBJ1-6 and V is TRBV12-3 or TRBV12-4; no reliable D call. V lost 3 bases and J lost 10, with 7 bases in between. This CDR3 is built from 12 residues. CDR3 amino acids: CASSLIGSPLHF. The CDR3 coding sequence is TGTGCCAGCAGTTTGATTGGGTCACCCCTCCACTTT.

For this clonotype: This may arise from a read error, as a much more abundant clone is one base away. The chain has TRBV27 and TRBJ1-1; D call uncertain. Germline CDR1 reads MNHEY; CDR2 reads SMNVEV (reference sequence). The CDR3 has 14 residues. V was clipped by 6 bases and J by 4 bases, with 15 bases between them. The CDR3 sequence is CASSLIKWSTEAFF. CDR3 DNA sequence: TGTGCCAGCAGCCTAATAAAATGGTCCACTGAAGCTTTCTTT.

This clonotype was counted a few times. This chain links TRBV7-9 with TRBJ2-2; the match to TRBD1 covers 7 bases. CDR3 length: 16 amino acids. Per the germline V gene, CDR1 is SEHNR and CDR2 is FQNEAQ (reference sequence). Unmatched junction bases numbered 5, after V lost 3 bases and J lost 1 base. CDR3 nucleotide sequence: TGTGCCAGCAGCTTCTCCGGGACAGTGAACACCGGGGAGCTGTTTTTT. It encodes CASSFSGTVNTGELFF. Filled out from reference TRBV7-9 and TRBJ2-2, the complete variable domain reads DTGVSQNPRHKITKRGQNVTFRCDPISEHNRLYWYRQTLGQGPEFLTYFQNEAQLEKSRLLSDRFSAERPKGSFSTLEIQRTEQGDSAMYLCASSFSGTVNTGELFFGEGSRLTVL.